Sequencing of this T cell receptor (beta chain) was carried out in a study of T cells in localized non-small cell lung cancer. Libraries were prepared by immunoSEQ multiplex PCR; TCRdb keeps only in-frame clonotypes and omits some of them. Among about 20,000 clones, over 75% were seen once, and the ten largest hold 8% to 9.5%. Study conclusions and caveats: Prolonged overall survival went with higher T cell density in the blood. The study sequenced only one region of the tumor. As a result, intratumor heterogeneity could not be excluded and remains possible.

The CDR3 sequence is 16 residues long. The V end was cut by 1 base, the J end by 2 bases, with 12 bases between. The V gene's germline CDR1 is SGHTA and CDR2 FQGNSA. The table lists this clone with a count of one. Antigen unknown. Sequencing used peripheral blood, obtained before any cancer treatment. The clonotype comes from a man aged 40 to 70 with stage I lung adenocarcinoma. This chain joins TRBV7-2 and TRBJ1-3; D possibly corresponds to TRBD1 (5 bases). The CDR3 here is CASSLGGRVTGNTIYF. The CDR3 DNA is TGTGCCAGCAGCTTAGGGGGGAGGGTCACTGGAAACACCATATATTTT.